This T cell receptor beta chain was recovered during a study of CXCR3-negative and CXCR3-positive naive CD8 T cells. The study sorted every CD8+ T cell subset in triplicate at 300,000 cells each. CDR1 DFQATT and CDR2 SNEGSKA come from the germline V gene (reference sequence). CDR3 length: 14 amino acids. Comments on this clonotype: Its antigen is not known.

All TRB cDNA libraries came from 5' RACE performed with UMI labels. TCRdb re-called the 5' RACE reads and shows each CDR3 protein once, DNA omitted. There are around 34,000 distinct CDR3 sequences in the sample, with around 13% held by the top ten. Regarding the study as a whole: In both naive subsets diversity was comparably high, whereas memory CD8+ cells showed much lower diversity. Naive CXCR3-negative and CXCR3-positive cells had similar TRBV-TRBJ usage; memory differed.

This rearrangement joins TRBV20-1 to TRBJ1-1; the TCRdb call, TRBD1, lacks DNA for checking. The sample was memory CD8+ T cells from blood. The TCR originated in a human donor in good health. Some clones in this sample may be carry-over from other donors' samples. Here the CDR3 reads CSARGGTSDTEAFF.